One T cell receptor (beta chain) is described in this entry. Antigen specificity is unknown. Some clones are missing from TCRdb's copy, which holds only in-frame ones; the method was immunoSEQ multiplex PCR. This sample has some 350,000 clones; around 90% occur once, and the top ten carry approximately 1.1%. Germline V CDR1 and CDR2: MRHNA, SNTAGT. CDR3 length equals 15 residues. Trimming left V 4 bases short and J 8 bases short, with 18 bases between. The data stem from a study of cytomegalovirus exposure and HLA in healthy donors. The donors were members of the validation cohort comprising over a hundred subjects, separate from the approximately 700-subject first cohort. Whole-study results and caveats: While the bulk of TCR sequences proved rare, some public TCRs turned up in many donors.

V and J are TRBV6-4 and TRBJ2-4, with D possibly called TRBD1 or TRBD2 (6 bases each). This TCR derives from a woman aged 25 to 45 in good health and CMV-seropositive. Sample: PBMCs. The DNA for the CDR3 is TGTGCCAGCAGTGTTCGCGTCGGGGGCGAAGACATTCAGTACTTC. Protein sequence: CASSVRVGGEDIQYF.